This T cell receptor beta chain stems from a study of CD8 T cells in ankylosing spondylitis. Germline V gives CDR1 MNHEY, CDR2 SVGEGT. V shed 0 bases and J shed 6 bases, with 12 bases lying between them. This CDR3 is built from 15 residues. This clonotype was observed many times. Its antigen remains unknown. TCRdb reprocessed the 5' RACE reads with MiXCR, giving one entry per CDR3 protein. This sample has about 240,000 distinct CDR3 sequences; roughly 10% occur once, and the top ten carry less than 7.5%. Study conclusions and caveats: In reactive arthritis synovial fluid and blood, some motif variants had been reported before. A TCR beta motif made of several highly homologous variants seemed typical of ankylosing spondylitis blood. Disease-linked clones, CD8+, were relatively rare in peripheral blood. There was reportedly significant enrichment of clones that were disease-linked in matched ankylosing spondylitis synovial fluid.

The source of this sequence is a male donor with ankylosing spondylitis or in good health (not recorded which). The sequenced sample was blood, either unsorted or a sorted T cell fraction (not recorded which). The genes are TRBV6-2 or TRBV6-3 and TRBJ1-5; D unresolved. The CDR3 region is CASSYSTPNAQPQHF. The CDR3 DNA sequence: TGTGCCAGCAGTTACTCGACTCCAAATGCTCAGCCCCAGCATTTT.